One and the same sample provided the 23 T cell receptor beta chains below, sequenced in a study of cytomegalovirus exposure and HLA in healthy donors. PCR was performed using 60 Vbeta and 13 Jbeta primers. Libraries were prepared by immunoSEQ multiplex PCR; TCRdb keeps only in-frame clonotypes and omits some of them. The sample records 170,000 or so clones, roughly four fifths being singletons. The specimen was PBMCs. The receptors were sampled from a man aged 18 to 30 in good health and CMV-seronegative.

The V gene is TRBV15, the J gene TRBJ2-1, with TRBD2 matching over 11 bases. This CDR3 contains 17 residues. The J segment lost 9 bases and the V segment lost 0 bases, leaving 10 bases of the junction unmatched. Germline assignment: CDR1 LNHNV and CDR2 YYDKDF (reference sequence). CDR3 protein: CATSRDELAGAVGEQFF. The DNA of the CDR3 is TGTGCCACCAGCAGAGATGAACTAGCGGGAGCAGTGGGTGAGCAGTTCTTC. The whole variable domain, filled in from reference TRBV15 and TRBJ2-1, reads DAMVIQNPRYQVTQFGKPVTLSCSQTLNHNVMYWYQQKSSQAPKLLFHYYDKDFNNEADTPDNFQSRRPNTSFCFLDIRSPGLGDTAMYLCATSRDELAGAVGEQFFGPGTRLTVL.

In DNA, the CDR3 is TGCGCCAGCAGCCAAGTACAGGTCCCGGAGACCCAGTACTTC. It codes for CASSQVQVPETQYF. This sequence joins TRBV4-1 and TRBJ2-5; tentative D call: TRBD1 (5 bases). The V gene lost 1 base and the J gene lost 5 bases, with 11 bases spanning the gap. The CDR3 runs to 14 residues. In germline, CDR1 is MGHRA, CDR2 YSYEKL.

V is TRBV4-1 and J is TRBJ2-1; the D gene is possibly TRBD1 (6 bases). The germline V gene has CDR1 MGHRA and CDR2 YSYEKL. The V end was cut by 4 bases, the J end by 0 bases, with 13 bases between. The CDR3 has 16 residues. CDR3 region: CASSPAGTLSYNEQFF. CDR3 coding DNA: TGCGCCAGCAGCCCAGCCGGGACACTCTCCTACAATGAGCAGTTCTTC.

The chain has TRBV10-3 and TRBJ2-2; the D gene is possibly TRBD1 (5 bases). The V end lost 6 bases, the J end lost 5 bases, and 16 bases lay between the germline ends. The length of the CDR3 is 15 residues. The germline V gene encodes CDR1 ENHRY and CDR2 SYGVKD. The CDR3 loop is CAIRGPQSGTGELFF. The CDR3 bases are TGTGCCATCAGGGGGCCGCAAAGTGGGACCGGGGAGCTGTTTTTT.

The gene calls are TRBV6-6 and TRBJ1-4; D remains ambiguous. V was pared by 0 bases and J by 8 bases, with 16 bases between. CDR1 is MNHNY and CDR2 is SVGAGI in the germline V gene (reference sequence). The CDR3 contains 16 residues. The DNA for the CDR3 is TGTGCCAGCAGTTACTCGAAAGCGGGAGAAAGAGAAAAACTGTTTTTT. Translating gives CASSYSKAGEREKLFF.

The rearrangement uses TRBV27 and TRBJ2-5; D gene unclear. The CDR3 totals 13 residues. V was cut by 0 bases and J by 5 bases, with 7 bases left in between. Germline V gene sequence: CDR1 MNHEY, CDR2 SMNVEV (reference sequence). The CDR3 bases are TGTGCCAGCAGTTTATCGAATCGGGAGACCCAGTACTTC. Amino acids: CASSLSNRETQYF.

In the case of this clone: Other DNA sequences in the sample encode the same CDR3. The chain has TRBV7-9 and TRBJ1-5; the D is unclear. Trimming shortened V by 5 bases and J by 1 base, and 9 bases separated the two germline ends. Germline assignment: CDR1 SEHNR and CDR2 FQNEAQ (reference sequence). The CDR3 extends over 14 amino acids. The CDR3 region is CASSPTGSNQPQHF. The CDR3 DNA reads TGTGCCAGCAGCCCGACGGGGAGCAATCAGCCCCAGCATTTT.

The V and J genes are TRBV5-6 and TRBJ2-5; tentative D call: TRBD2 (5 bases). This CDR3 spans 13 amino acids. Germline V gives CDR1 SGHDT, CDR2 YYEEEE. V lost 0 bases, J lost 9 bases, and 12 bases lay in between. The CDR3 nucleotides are TGTGCCAGCAGCTTGGCCGGGTTGGAGGCCCAGTACTTC. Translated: CASSLAGLEAQYF. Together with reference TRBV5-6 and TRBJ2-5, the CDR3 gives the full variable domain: DAGVTQSPTHLIKTRGQQVTLRCSPKSGHDTVSWYQQALGQGPQFIFQYYEEEERQRGNFPDRFSGHQFPNYSSELNVNALLLGDSALYLCASSLAGLEAQYFGPGTRLLVL.

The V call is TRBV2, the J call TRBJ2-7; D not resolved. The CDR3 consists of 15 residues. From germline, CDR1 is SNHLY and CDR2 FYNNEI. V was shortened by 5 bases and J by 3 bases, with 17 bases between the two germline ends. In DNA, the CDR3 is TGTGCCAGCAGTATTCGCCAGGTTCTCCTCTACGAGCAGTACTTC. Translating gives CASSIRQVLLYEQYF. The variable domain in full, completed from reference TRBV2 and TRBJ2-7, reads EPEVTQTPSHQVTQMGQEVILRCVPISNHLYFYWYRQILGQKVEFLVSFYNNEISEKSEIFDDQFSVERPDGSNFTLKIRSTKLEDSAMYFCASSIRQVLLYEQYFGPGTRLTVT.

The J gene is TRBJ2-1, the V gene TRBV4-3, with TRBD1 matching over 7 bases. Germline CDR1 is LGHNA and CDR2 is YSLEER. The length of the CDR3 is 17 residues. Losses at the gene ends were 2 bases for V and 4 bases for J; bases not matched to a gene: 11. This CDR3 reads CASSQKPGQKKYNEQFF. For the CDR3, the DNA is TGCGCCAGCAGCCAAAAACCGGGACAGAAAAAATACAATGAGCAGTTCTTC.

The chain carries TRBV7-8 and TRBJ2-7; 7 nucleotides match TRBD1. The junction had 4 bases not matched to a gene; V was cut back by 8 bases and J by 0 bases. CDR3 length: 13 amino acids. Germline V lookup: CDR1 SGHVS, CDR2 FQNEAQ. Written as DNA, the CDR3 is TGTGCCAGCGGGACAGTCCCCTCCTACGAGCAGTACTTC. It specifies CASGTVPSYEQYF.

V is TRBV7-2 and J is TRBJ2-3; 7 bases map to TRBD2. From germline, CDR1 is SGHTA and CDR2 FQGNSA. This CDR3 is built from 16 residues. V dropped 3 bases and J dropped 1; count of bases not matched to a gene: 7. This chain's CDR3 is CASSFSSGRGTDTQYF. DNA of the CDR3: TGTGCCAGCAGCTTTTCTAGCGGTAGGGGCACAGATACGCAGTATTTT. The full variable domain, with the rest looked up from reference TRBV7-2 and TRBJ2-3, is GAGVSQSPSNKVTEKGKDVELRCDPISGHTALYWYRQSLGQGLEFLIYFQGNSAPDKSGLPSDRFSAERTGGSVSTLTIQRTQQEDSAVYLCASSFSSGRGTDTQYFGPGTRLTVL.

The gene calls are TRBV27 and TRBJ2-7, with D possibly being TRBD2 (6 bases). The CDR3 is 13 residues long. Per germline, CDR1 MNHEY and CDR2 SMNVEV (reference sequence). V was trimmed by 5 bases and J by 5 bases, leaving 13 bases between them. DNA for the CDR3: TGTGCCAGCAGTCGCAGGGCGGGGCACGAGCAGTACTTC. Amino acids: CASSRRAGHEQYF.

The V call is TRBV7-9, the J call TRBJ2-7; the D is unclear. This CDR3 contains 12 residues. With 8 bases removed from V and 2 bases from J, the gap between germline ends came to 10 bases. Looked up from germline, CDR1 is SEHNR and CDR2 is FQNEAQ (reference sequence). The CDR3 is CASGSLAYEQYF. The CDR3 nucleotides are TGTGCCAGCGGCAGCCTAGCCTACGAGCAGTACTTC.

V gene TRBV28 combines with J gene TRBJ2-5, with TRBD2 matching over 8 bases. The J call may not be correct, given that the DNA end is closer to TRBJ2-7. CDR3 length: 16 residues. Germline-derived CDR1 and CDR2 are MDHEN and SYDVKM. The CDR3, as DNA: TGTGCCAGCAGTTTGCCCACCGGGACTAGTAGAGACGAGCAGTACTTC. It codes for CASSLPTGTSRDEQYF.

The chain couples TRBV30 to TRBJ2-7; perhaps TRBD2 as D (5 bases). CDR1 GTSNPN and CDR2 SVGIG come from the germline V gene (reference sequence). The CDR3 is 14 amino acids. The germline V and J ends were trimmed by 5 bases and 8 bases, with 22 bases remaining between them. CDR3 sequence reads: CAWATGFLGNQQYF. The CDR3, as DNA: TGTGCCTGGGCTACGGGATTTTTAGGGAATCAGCAGTACTTC.

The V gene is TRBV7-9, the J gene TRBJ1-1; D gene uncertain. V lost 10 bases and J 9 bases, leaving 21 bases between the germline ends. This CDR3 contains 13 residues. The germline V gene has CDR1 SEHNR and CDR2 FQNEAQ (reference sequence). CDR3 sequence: CATQDPSADQAFF. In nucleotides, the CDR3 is TGTGCCACTCAAGACCCTTCGGCGGATCAAGCTTTCTTT.

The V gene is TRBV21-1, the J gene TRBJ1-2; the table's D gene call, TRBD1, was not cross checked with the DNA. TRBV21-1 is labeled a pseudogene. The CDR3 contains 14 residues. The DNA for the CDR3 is TGTGCCAGCAACCAGACAGGGGTGGCCTATGGCTACACCTTC. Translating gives CASNQTGVAYGYTF.

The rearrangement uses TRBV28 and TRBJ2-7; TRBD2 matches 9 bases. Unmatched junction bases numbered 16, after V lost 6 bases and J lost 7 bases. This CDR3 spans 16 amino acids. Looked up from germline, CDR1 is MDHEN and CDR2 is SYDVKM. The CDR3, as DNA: TGTGCCAGCAGGGGGGCGGGTCAGCGGGGGGACTGGGAGCAGTACTTC. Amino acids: CASRGAGQRGDWEQYF.

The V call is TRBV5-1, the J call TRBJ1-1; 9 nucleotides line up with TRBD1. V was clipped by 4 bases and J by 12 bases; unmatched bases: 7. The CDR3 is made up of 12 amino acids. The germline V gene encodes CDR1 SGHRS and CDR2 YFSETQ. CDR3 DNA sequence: TGCGCCAGCAGCCTACGACAGGGGGAAACTTTCTTT. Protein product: CASSLRQGETFF.

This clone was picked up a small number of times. The CDR3 sequence: CASSLAQEVNTQYF. The CDR3, as DNA: TGTGCCAGCAGCTTAGCGCAGGAAGTGAATACGCAGTATTTT. This sequence joins TRBV7-9 and TRBJ2-3; no clear D. From germline, CDR1 is SEHNR and CDR2 FQNEAQ (reference sequence). The length of the CDR3 is 14 residues. With 0 bases removed from V and 7 bases from J, the gap between germline ends came to 11 bases.

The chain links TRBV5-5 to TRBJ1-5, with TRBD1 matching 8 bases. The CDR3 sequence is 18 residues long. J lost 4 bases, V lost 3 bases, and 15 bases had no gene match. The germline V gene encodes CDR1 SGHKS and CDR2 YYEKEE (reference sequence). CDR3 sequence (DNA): TGTGCCAGCAGCTACCGCCCTACTGGACAGGGCGAAAATCAGCCCCAGCATTTT. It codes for CASSYRPTGQGENQPQHF.

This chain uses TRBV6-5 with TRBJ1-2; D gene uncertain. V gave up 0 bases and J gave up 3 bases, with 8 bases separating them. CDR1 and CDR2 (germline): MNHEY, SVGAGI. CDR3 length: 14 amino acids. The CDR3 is CASSYSSADYGYTF. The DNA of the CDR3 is TGTGCCAGCAGTTACTCGAGCGCCGACTATGGCTACACCTTC.